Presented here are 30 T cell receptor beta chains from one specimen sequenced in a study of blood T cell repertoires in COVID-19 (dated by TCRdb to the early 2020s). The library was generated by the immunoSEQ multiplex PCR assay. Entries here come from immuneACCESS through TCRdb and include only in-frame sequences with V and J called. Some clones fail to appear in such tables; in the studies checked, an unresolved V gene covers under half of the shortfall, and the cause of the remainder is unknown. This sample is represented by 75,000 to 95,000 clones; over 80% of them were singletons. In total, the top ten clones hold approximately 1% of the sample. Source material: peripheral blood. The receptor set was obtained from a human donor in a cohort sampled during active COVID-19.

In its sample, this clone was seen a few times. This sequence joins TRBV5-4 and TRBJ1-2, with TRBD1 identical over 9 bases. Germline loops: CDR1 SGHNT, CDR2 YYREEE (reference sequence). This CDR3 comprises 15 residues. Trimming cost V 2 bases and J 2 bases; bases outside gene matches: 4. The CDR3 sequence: CASSFPDRGNYGYTF. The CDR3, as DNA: TGTGCCAGCAGCTTCCCGGACAGGGGAAACTATGGCTACACCTTC.

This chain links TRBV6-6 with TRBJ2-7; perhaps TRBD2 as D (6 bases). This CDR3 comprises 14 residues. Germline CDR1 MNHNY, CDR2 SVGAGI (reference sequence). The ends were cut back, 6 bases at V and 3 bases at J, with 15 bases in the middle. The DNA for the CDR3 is TGTGCCAGCAGAATGGGAGGAAATCTCTACGAGCAGTACTTC. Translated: CASRMGGNLYEQYF.

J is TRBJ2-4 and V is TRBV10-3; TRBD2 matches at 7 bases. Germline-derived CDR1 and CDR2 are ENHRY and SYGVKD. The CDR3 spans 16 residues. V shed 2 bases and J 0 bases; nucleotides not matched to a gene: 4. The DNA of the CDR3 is TGTGCCATCAGTGAGAGGGAGCGGGAAGCCAAAAACATTCAGTACTTC. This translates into CAISEREREAKNIQYF.

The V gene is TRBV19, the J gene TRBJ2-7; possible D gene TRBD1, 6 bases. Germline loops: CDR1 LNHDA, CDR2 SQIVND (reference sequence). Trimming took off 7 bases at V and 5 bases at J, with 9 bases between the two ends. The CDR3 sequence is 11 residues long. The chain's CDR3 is CASKSGDEQYF. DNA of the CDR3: TGTGCCAGTAAGTCAGGGGACGAGCAGTACTTC.

CDR3 region: CSLTRGGVGETQYF. The CDR3 nucleotides read TGCAGCTTGACTAGAGGGGGGGTGGGAGAGACCCAGTACTTC. V and J are TRBV29-1 and TRBJ2-5; possible D gene TRBD2, 7 bases. The CDR3 has 14 residues. The V end was cut by 8 bases, the J end by 4 bases, with 20 bases between. The germline CDR1 and CDR2 sequences are SQVTM and ANQGSEA.

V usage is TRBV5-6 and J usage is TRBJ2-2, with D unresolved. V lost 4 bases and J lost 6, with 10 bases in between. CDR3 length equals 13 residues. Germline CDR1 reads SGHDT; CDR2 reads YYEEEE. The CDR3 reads CASSIGSAGELFF. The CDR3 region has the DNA TGTGCCAGCAGCATCGGAAGCGCCGGGGAGCTGTTTTTT. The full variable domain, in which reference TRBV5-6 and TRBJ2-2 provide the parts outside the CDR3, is DAGVTQSPTHLIKTRGQQVTLRCSPKSGHDTVSWYQQALGQGPQFIFQYYEEEERQRGNFPDRFSGHQFPNYSSELNVNALLLGDSALYLCASSIGSAGELFFGEGSRLTVL.

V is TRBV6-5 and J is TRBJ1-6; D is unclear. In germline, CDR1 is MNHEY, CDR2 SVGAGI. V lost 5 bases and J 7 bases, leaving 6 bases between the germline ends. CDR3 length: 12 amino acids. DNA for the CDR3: TGTGCCAGCAGTACAATGAATTCACCCCTCCACTTT. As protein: CASSTMNSPLHF.

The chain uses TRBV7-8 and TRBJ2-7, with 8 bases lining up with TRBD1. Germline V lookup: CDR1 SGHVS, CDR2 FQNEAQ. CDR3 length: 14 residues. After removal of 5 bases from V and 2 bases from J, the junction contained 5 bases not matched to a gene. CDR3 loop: CASSPGTGPYEQYF. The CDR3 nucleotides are TGTGCCAGCAGCCCTGGGACAGGCCCCTACGAGCAGTACTTC.

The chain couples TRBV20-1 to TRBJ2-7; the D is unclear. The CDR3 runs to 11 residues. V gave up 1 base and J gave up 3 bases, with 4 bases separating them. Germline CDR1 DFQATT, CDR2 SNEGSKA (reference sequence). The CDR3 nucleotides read TGCAGTGCTAGAGTTAACTACGAGCAGTACTTC. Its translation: CSARVNYEQYF.

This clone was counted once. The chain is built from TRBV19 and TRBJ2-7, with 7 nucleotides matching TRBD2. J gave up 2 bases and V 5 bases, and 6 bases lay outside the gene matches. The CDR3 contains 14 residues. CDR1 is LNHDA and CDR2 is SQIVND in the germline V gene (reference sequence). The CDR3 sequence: CASSATGTTYEQYF. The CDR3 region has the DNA TGTGCCAGTAGTGCGACCGGGACTACCTACGAGCAGTACTTC.

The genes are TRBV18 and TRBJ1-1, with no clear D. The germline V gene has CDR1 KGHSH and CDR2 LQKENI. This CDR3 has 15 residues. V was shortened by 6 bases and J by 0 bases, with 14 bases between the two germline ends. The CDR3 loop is CASSPGGRVNTEAFF. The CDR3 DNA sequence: TGTGCCAGCTCGCCCGGAGGTCGGGTGAACACTGAAGCTTTCTTT.

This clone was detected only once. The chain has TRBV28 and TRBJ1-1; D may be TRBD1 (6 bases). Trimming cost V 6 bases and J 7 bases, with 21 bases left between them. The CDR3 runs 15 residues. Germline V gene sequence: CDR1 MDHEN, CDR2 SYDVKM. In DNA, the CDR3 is TGTGCCAGCAGGGCTCCCTCAGGGGACGCCTATGAAGCTTTCTTT. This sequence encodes CASRAPSGDAYEAFF.

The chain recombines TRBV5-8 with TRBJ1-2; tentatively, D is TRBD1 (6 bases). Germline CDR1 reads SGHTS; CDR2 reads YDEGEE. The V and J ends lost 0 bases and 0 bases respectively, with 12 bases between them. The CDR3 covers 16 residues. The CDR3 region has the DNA TGTGCCAGCAGCTTGGTTACAGGGAAAGCTAACTATGGCTACACCTTC. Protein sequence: CASSLVTGKANYGYTF.

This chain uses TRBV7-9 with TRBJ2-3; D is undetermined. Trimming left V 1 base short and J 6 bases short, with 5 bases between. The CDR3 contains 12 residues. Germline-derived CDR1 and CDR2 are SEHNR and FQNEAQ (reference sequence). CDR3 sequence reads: CASSLEADTQYF. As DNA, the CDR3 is TGTGCCAGCAGCTTAGAAGCGGATACGCAGTATTTT.

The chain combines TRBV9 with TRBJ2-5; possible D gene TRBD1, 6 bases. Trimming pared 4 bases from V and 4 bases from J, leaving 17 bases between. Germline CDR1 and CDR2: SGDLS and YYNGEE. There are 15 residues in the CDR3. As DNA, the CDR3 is TGTGCCAGCAGCCCCTTCGGACAGACGGGAGAGACCCAGTACTTC. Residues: CASSPFGQTGETQYF.

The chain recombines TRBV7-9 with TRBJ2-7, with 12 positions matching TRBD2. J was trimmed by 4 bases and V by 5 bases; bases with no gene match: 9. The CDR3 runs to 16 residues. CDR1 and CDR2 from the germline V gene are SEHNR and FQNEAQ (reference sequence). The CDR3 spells CASSPRTSGKTYEQYF. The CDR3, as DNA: TGTGCCAGCAGCCCGAGGACTAGCGGGAAAACTTACGAGCAGTACTTC.

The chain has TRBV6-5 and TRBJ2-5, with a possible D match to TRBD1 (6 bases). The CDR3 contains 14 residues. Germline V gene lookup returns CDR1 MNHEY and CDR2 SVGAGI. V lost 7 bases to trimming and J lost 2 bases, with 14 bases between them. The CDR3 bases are TGTGCCAGCACGACGGCCAGGGGACAAGAGACCCAGTACTTC. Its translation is CASTTARGQETQYF.

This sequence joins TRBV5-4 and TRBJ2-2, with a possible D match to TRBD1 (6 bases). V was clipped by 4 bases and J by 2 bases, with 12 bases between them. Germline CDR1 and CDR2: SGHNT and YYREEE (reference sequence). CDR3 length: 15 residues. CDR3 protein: CASSVGTFNTGELFF. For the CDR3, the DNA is TGTGCCAGCAGCGTAGGGACATTTAACACCGGGGAGCTGTTTTTT.

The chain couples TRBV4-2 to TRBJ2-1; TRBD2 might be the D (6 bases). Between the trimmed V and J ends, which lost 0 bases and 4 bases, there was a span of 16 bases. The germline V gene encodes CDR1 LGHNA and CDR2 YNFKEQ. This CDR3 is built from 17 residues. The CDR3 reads CASSQEGTGVGYNEQFF. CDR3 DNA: TGTGCCAGCAGCCAAGAAGGAACGGGAGTTGGGTACAATGAGCAGTTCTTC.

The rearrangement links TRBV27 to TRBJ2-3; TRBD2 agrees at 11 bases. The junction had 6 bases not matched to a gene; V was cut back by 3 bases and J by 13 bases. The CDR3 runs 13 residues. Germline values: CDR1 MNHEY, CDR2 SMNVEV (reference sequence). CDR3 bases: TGTGCCAGCAGTTTGTATCCGGGACTAGCGGAGTATTTT. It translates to CASSLYPGLAEYF.

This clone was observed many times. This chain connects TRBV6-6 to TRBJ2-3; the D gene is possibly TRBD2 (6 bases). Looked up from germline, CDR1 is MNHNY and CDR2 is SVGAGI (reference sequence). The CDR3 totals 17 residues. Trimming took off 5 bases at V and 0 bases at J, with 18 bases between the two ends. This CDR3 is CASSPGKGTPSTDTQYF. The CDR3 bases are TGTGCCAGCAGTCCGGGGAAGGGGACTCCGAGCACAGATACGCAGTATTTT.

CDR3 sequence: CASSDYSGQSGGYTF. The CDR3, as DNA: TGTGCCAGCAGTGACTACTCGGGACAATCGGGGGGCTACACCTTC. The chain combines TRBV6-4 with TRBJ1-2, with D perhaps matching TRBD1 (6 bases). The CDR3 runs to 15 residues. Per the germline V gene, CDR1 is MRHNA and CDR2 is SNTAGT. V was cut by 1 base and J by 8 bases, with 17 bases left in between.

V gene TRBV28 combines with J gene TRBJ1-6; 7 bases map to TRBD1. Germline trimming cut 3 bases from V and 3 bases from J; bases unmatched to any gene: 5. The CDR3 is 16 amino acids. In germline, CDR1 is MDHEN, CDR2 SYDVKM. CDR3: CASSFEGAFYNSPLHF. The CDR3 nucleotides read TGTGCCAGCAGTTTCGAGGGGGCCTTCTATAATTCACCCCTCCACTTT.

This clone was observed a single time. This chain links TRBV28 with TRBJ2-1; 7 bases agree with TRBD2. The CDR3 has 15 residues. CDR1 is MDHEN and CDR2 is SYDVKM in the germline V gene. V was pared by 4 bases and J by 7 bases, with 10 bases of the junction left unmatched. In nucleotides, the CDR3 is TGTGCCAGCAGTTCGGCTAGCGGAATGGGGAATGAGCAGTTCTTC. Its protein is CASSSASGMGNEQFF.

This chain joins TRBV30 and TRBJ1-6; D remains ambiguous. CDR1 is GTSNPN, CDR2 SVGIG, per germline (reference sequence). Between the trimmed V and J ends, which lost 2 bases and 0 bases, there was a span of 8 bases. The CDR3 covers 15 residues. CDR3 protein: CAWSRRSSYNSPLHF. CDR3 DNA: TGTGCCTGGAGTAGGCGGAGCTCCTATAATTCACCCCTCCACTTT.

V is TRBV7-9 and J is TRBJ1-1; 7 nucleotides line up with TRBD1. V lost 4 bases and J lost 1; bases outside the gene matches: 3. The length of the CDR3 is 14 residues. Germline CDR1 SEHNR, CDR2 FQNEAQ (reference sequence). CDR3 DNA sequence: TGTGCCAGCAGCTGGGGACAGACGAACACTGAAGCTTTCTTT. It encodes CASSWGQTNTEAFF.

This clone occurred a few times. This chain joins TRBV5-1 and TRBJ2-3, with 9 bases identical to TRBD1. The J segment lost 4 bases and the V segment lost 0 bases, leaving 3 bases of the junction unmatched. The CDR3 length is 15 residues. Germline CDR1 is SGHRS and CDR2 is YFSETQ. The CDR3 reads CASSLAGQGSDTQYF. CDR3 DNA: TGCGCCAGCAGCTTGGCGGGACAGGGATCAGATACGCAGTATTTT.

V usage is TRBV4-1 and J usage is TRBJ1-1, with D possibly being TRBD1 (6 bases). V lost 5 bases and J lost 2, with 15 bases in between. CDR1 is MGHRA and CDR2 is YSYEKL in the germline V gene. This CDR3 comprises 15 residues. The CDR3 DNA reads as TGCGCCAGCAGCTTGGAGGACAGCCTTAACACTGAAGCTTTCTTT. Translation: CASSLEDSLNTEAFF.

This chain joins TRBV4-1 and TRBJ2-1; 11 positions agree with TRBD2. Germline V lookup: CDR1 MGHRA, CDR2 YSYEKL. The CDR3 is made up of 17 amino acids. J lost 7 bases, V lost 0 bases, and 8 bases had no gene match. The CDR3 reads CASSQDLIAGGRNEQFF. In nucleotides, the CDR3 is TGCGCCAGCAGCCAAGATCTGATAGCGGGAGGGCGGAATGAGCAGTTCTTC.

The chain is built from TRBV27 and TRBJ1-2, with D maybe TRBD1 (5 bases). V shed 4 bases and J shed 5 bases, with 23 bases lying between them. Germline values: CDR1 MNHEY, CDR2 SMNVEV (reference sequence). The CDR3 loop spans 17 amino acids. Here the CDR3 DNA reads TGTGCCAGCAGTTCCCTCTCCGACAGTGGAGGGATATATGGCTACACCTTC. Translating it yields CASSSLSDSGGIYGYTF.